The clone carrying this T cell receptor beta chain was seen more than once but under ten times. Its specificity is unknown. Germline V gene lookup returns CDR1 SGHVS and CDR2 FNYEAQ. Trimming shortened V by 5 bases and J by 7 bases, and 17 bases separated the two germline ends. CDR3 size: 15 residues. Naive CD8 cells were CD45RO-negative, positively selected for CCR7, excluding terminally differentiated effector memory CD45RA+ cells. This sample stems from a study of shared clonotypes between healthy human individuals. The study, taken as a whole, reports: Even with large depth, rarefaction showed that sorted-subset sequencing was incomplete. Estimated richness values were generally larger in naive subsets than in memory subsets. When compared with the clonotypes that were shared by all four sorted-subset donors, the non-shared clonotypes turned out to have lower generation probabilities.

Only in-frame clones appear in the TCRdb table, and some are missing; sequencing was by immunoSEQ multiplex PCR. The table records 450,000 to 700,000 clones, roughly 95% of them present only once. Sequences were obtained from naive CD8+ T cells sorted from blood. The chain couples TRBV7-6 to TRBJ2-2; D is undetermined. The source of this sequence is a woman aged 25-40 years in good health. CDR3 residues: CASSPRVGEGGELFF. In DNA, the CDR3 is TGTGCCAGCAGCCCTCGTGTTGGGGAAGGCGGGGAGCTGTTTTTT.